The 26 T cell receptor beta chains presented below share a single source sample, sequenced in a study of molecular identifiers for immune sequencing clone quantification. In TCRdb, the PCR reads were re-called with MiXCR into one record per CDR3 protein. Of about 640,000 distinct CDR3 sequences listed, roughly 21% are singletons. The sequencing input was naive CD8+ T cells from blood, with Jurkat cell RNA spiked in. The subset was: FACS-sorted CD8+CD4-CCR7+CD45RA+ naive T cells. The receptors were gathered from a human donor in good health. Some libraries in this study had Jurkat cell RNA spiked in.

Remarks on this clonotype: This sequence may be a read error, since a much larger clone differs from it by one base. The chain uses TRBV6-6 and TRBJ2-3, with 7 nucleotides matching TRBD2. Germline V gene data show CDR1 as MNHNY and CDR2 as SVGAGI (reference sequence). Losses at the gene ends were 2 bases for V and 4 bases for J; bases not matched to a gene: 9. The CDR3 has 16 amino acids. CDR3 region: CASSYVSITSADTQYF. DNA for the CDR3: TGTGCCAGCAGTTACGTCTCCATCACTAGCGCAGATACGCAGTATTTT.

The count of this clonotype is one. A much bigger clone sits one base away, suggesting this may be a read error. The chain couples TRBV6-2 or TRBV6-3 to TRBJ1-1; D unclear. The CDR3 length is 14 residues. Germline values: CDR1 MNHEY, CDR2 SVGEGT. V was clipped by 10 bases and J by 4 bases, with 19 bases between them. The CDR3 region is CATSRGWESTEAFF. As DNA, the CDR3 is TGTGCCACCTCCCGCGGATGGGAGAGCACTGAAGCTTTCTTT.

This clonotype was counted a single time. This sequence may be a read error, since a much larger clone differs from it by one base. The CDR3 ends on some other residue instead of the conserved phenylalanine or tryptophan, so this is likely a read error. This rearrangement joins TRBV7-2 to TRBJ2-1; the match to TRBD2 covers 7 bases. The J segment lost 4 bases and the V segment lost 5 bases, leaving 20 bases of the junction unmatched. The CDR3 sequence is 19 residues long. CDR1 is SGHTA and CDR2 is FQGNSA in the germline V gene. The CDR3 protein is CASSHVGTAVRGGYNEQFS. CDR3 DNA: TGTGCCAGCAGCCACGTCGGGACCGCCGTGCGCGGGGGTTACAATGAGCAGTTCTCC.

This clonotype was picked up many times. The V call is TRBV6-5, the J call TRBJ2-7, with 7 bases identical to TRBD2. The CDR3 is 15 residues long. The ends lost 5 bases at V and 2 bases at J; junction bases unmatched: 9. Germline V gives CDR1 MNHEY, CDR2 SVGAGI. CDR3: CASSPTVGGTYEQYF. As DNA, the CDR3 is TGTGCCAGCAGTCCCACGGTGGGGGGGACCTACGAGCAGTACTTC.

Ten or more counts support this clonotype. The J gene is TRBJ2-1, the V gene TRBV5-1, with 9 bases matching TRBD1. Germline V gene sequence: CDR1 SGHRS, CDR2 YFSETQ. V trimming: 4 bases; J trimming: 8 bases; junction bases outside the gene matches: 13. The CDR3 contains 16 residues. CDR3 nucleotides: TGCGCCAGCAGCCCTGGAGACAGGGGGGGGGTCCATGAGCAGTTCTTC. Protein: CASSPGDRGGVHEQFF.

The sample holds a few counts of this clonotype. V and J are TRBV28 and TRBJ2-1, with D perhaps assigned TRBD1 or TRBD2 (6 bases each). Trimming took off 2 bases at V and 7 bases at J, with 15 bases between the two ends. CDR1 MDHEN and CDR2 SYDVKM come from the germline V gene. The CDR3 length is 15 residues. The CDR3 nucleotides read TGTGCCAGCAGTTTACCGAGACTAGGGGGAAATGAGCAGTTCTTC. Its translation is CASSLPRLGGNEQFF.

Of note for this clonotype: Since a much larger clone is just one base distant, this may be a read error. V is TRBV9 and J is TRBJ1-1; D unresolved. The CDR3 has 14 amino acids. Germline CDR1 SGDLS, CDR2 YYNGEE. The DNA of the CDR3 is TGTGCCGGCAGCGTAGATACATTCCCCGGGGAAGCTTTCTTT. This translates into CAGSVDTFPGEAFF. The full variable domain, in which reference TRBV9 and TRBJ1-1 provide the parts outside the CDR3, is DSGVTQTPKHLITATGQRVTLRCSPRSGDLSVYWYQQSLDQGLQFLIQYYNGEERAKGNILERFSAQQFPDLHSELNLSSLELGDSALYFCAGSVDTFPGEAFFGQGTRLTVV.

The chain uses TRBV20-1 and TRBJ1-3; the D is unclear. Between the trimmed V and J ends, which lost 0 bases and 6 bases, there was a span of 9 bases. The CDR3 runs 13 residues. CDR1 is DFQATT, CDR2 SNEGSKA, per germline (reference sequence). The CDR3, as DNA: TGCAGTGCTAGAGATGGAGAATCAAACACCATATATTTT. It encodes CSARDGESNTIYF.

About this clonotype: Possible read error: a much larger clone is one base away. J is TRBJ1-5 and V is TRBV23-1; D might be TRBD1 (5 bases). TRBV23-1 is placed among ORFs of uncertain function. The CDR3 is 19 residues long. The CDR3 DNA is TGCGCCAGCAGTCAACCCCGGCCAGGGCCGGGGCTTCCGGATCAGTCCCAGCATTTT. The encoded protein is CASSQPRPGPGLPDQSQHF.

This clonotype was picked up many times. J is TRBJ2-3 and V is TRBV12-3 or TRBV12-4; D unresolved. CDR3 size: 13 residues. With 11 bases removed from V and 3 bases from J, the gap between germline ends came to 15 bases. CDR3 loop: CASTPPRTDTQYF. CDR3 nucleotide sequence: TGTGCCTCCACACCCCCCAGGACAGATACGCAGTATTTT.

At least ten counts were recorded for this clonotype. V usage is TRBV30 and J usage is TRBJ2-5; D is perhaps TRBD1 or TRBD2 (5 bases each). The V end lost 8 bases, the J end lost 2 bases, and 15 bases lay between the germline ends. This CDR3 region has 13 residues. In germline, CDR1 is GTSNPN, CDR2 SVGIG (reference sequence). The CDR3 nucleotides read TGTGCCGGGAACGGATGGGGGCAAGAGACCCAGTACTTC. Protein: CAGNGWGQETQYF.

The sample holds many counts of this clonotype. This chain uses TRBV28 with TRBJ1-2, with unresolved D. V was trimmed by 2 bases and J by 1 base, leaving 5 bases between them. There are 13 residues in the CDR3. Germline V gene lookup returns CDR1 MDHEN and CDR2 SYDVKM. The CDR3 bases are TGTGCCAGCAGTTTACAGCTTAACTATGGCTACACCTTC. Translation: CASSLQLNYGYTF.

This chain uses TRBV27 with TRBJ2-2; a weak D match, TRBD1 (6 bases). Looked up from germline, CDR1 is MNHEY and CDR2 is SMNVEV (reference sequence). The length of the CDR3 is 16 residues. V was clipped by 3 bases and J by 0 bases, with 11 bases between them. CDR3 protein: CASSLWGRTNTGELFF. For the CDR3, the DNA is TGTGCCAGCAGTTTGTGGGGGCGGACGAACACCGGGGAGCTGTTTTTT.

This chain connects TRBV20-1 to TRBJ2-1, with 9 bases identical to TRBD1. The J segment lost 6 bases and the V segment lost 6 bases, leaving 9 bases of the junction unmatched. This CDR3 spans 14 amino acids. In germline, CDR1 is DFQATT, CDR2 SNEGSKA (reference sequence). CDR3 DNA sequence: TGCAGTGCAGACAGGGGGGGGCTTTTCAATGAGCAGTTCTTC. As protein: CSADRGGLFNEQFF.

A word on this clonotype: A much more abundant neighbour one base away suggests this may be a read error. The chain links TRBV14 to TRBJ1-1; unclear D gene. V was cut by 4 bases and J by 3 bases, with 18 bases left in between. Looked up from germline, CDR1 is SGHDN and CDR2 is FVKESK. CDR3 size: 16 residues. CDR3 sequence reads: CASSPSIAVLYTEAFF. CDR3 DNA: TGTGCCAGCAGCCCCTCGATTGCAGTTCTCTACACTGAAGCTTTCTTT.

The genes are TRBV30 and TRBJ1-2; TRBD1 matches 8 bases. V shed 2 bases and J 4 bases; nucleotides not matched to a gene: 6. The CDR3 spans 14 residues. CDR1 is GTSNPN and CDR2 is SVGIG in the germline V gene (reference sequence). CDR3 sequence: CAWSSPGQVYGYTF. CDR3 sequence (DNA): TGTGCCTGGAGTAGCCCGGGACAGGTCTATGGCTACACCTTC.

The sample holds a few counts of this clonotype. The V call is TRBV19, the J call TRBJ1-5; D not resolved. This CDR3 has 16 residues. With 0 bases removed from V and 0 bases from J, the gap between germline ends came to 9 bases. The germline V gene encodes CDR1 LNHDA and CDR2 SQIVND (reference sequence). The CDR3: CASSIDIGSSNQPQHF. DNA for the CDR3: TGTGCCAGTAGTATAGACATCGGAAGTAGCAATCAGCCCCAGCATTTT.

The chain's CDR3 is CASSLEDPAATNEKLFF. Here the CDR3 DNA reads TGTGCCAGCAGCCTGGAGGACCCTGCCGCAACTAATGAAAAACTGTTTTTT. The V and J genes are TRBV9 and TRBJ1-4; the D is unclear. Looked up from germline, CDR1 is SGDLS and CDR2 is YYNGEE. CDR3 size: 17 residues. The V end lost 4 bases, the J end lost 0 bases, and 16 bases lay between the germline ends. Based on the CDR3 plus reference TRBV9 and TRBJ1-4, the full variable domain is DSGVTQTPKHLITATGQRVTLRCSPRSGDLSVYWYQQSLDQGLQFLIQYYNGEERAKGNILERFSAQQFPDLHSELNLSSLELGDSALYFCASSLEDPAATNEKLFFGSGTQLSVL.

This clonotype has a count of ten or more. V usage is TRBV15 and J usage is TRBJ1-5; D is possibly TRBD1 (6 bases). V dropped 0 bases and J dropped 6 bases, with 12 bases sitting between them. The CDR3 loop spans 15 amino acids. Germline V CDR1 and CDR2: LNHNV, YYDKDF (reference sequence). CDR3 nucleotides: TGTGCCACCAGCAGAGACAGGGGCCTAGGTCAGCCCCAGCATTTT. Its protein is CATSRDRGLGQPQHF. Drawing the rest from reference TRBV15 and TRBJ1-5, the complete variable domain is DAMVIQNPRYQVTQFGKPVTLSCSQTLNHNVMYWYQQKSSQAPKLLFHYYDKDFNNEADTPDNFQSRRPNTSFCFLDIRSPGLGDTAMYLCATSRDRGLGQPQHFGDGTRLSIL.

This chain links TRBV27 with TRBJ2-5; 8 bases match TRBD2. Trimming cost V 3 bases and J 2 bases; bases outside gene matches: 5. This CDR3 has 15 amino acids. Germline assignment: CDR1 MNHEY and CDR2 SMNVEV (reference sequence). This CDR3 reads CASSFRLAGQETQYF. The DNA for the CDR3 is TGTGCCAGCAGTTTCCGGCTAGCGGGTCAAGAGACCCAGTACTTC.

This chain connects TRBV3-1 to TRBJ2-5; tentative D call: TRBD2 (6 bases). Germline loops: CDR1 LGHDT, CDR2 YNNKEL (reference sequence). There are 14 residues in the CDR3. The V end lost 3 bases, the J end lost 5 bases, and 13 bases lay between the germline ends. This chain's CDR3 is CASSQGGDTETQYF. Written as DNA, the CDR3 is TGTGCCAGCAGCCAGGGAGGTGATACGGAGACCCAGTACTTC.

Comments on this clonotype: A much larger clone is a single base away; this may be a read error. The chain joins TRBV5-1 to TRBJ2-5, with D perhaps matching TRBD1 or TRBD2 (5 bases each). Per germline, CDR1 SGHRS and CDR2 YFSETQ. The CDR3 has 13 amino acids. Trimming cost V 7 bases and J 7 bases, with 17 bases left between them. The CDR3 nucleotides read TGCGCCAGCGGCCCCCGGGACCCATGGACCCAGTACTTC. The encoded protein is CASGPRDPWTQYF.

This clonotype came up many times. The chain recombines TRBV4-3 with TRBJ2-3; maybe TRBD1 (5 bases). The CDR3 is made up of 15 amino acids. CDR1 and CDR2 (germline): LGHNA, YSLEER. Deletions cut 1 base from V and 4 bases from J, with 12 bases between. The CDR3 sequence: CASSQVSGRADTQYF. The CDR3 nucleotides read TGCGCCAGCAGCCAAGTTTCGGGCAGGGCAGATACGCAGTATTTT.

This clonotype was seen many times. This chain connects TRBV2 to TRBJ2-3; D uncertain. V lost 0 bases and J 2 bases, leaving 21 bases between the germline ends. The CDR3 has 19 residues. Germline CDR1 and CDR2: SNHLY and FYNNEI. The CDR3 DNA is TGTGCCAGCAGTGAAGCGCTTATCGCCCGGCTAGGCGACACAGATACGCAGTATTTT. Protein sequence: CASSEALIARLGDTDTQYF. Complete variable domain (other parts from reference TRBV2 and TRBJ2-3): EPEVTQTPSHQVTQMGQEVILRCVPISNHLYFYWYRQILGQKVEFLVSFYNNEISEKSEIFDDQFSVERPDGSNFTLKIRSTKLEDSAMYFCASSEALIARLGDTDTQYFGPGTRLTVL.

This chain uses TRBV6-5 with TRBJ2-7; 9 bases map to TRBD2. Germline V lookup: CDR1 MNHEY, CDR2 SVGAGI. V shed 4 bases and J 6 bases; nucleotides not matched to a gene: 4. The CDR3 runs to 13 residues. The CDR3 region is CASSSRGGGEQYF. CDR3 nucleotides: TGTGCCAGCAGTTCCCGCGGGGGGGGCGAGCAGTACTTC.

This clonotype showed up many times. This chain joins TRBV12-3 or TRBV12-4 and TRBJ1-1; D is unclear. The CDR3 spans 13 residues. V was shortened by 7 bases and J by 1 base, with 10 bases between the two germline ends. CDR3 in amino acids: CASTAQTNTEAFF. The CDR3 DNA is TGTGCCAGCACCGCACAAACGAACACTGAAGCTTTCTTT.